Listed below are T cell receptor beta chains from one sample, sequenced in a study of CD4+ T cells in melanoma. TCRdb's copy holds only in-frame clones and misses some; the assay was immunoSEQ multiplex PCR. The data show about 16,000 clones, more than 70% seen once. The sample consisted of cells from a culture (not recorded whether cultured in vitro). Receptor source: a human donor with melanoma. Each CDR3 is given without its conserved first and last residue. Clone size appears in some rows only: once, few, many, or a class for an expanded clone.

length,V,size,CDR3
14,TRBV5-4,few,ASSPTRDVDQETQY
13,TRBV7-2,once,ASSFLGGRTGELF
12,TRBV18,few,ASSPLPMNTEAF
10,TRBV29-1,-,SVSGGAGELF
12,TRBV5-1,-,ASSLGAGRETQY
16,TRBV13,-,ASSLGGGGRRGNEKLF
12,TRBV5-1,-,ASSPAGLTDTQY
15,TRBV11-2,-,ASSFLAGGINQETQY
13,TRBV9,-,ASSVGTESRYGYT
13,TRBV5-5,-,ASSLASANTGELF
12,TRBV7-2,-,ASSFAGNTGELF
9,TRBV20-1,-,SARENTEAF
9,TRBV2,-,ASNPRETQY
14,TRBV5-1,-,ASSLGSGITGSPLH
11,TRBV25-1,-,ASSRTPPDTQY
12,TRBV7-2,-,ASSSGTSNNEQF
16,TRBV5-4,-,ASRDPFPAGDRPDGYT
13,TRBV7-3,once,ASSLGTGLYNEQF
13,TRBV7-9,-,ASSFYLAGEETQY
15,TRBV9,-,ASSEGGSGGFLYEQF
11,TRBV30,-,AWTSGVNSPLH
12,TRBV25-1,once,ASSEFDRGNKLF
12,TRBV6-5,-,ASRLTGGYTEAF
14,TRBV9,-,ASSVAPGMGYNEQF
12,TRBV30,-,AWTKGASYNEQF
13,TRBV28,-,ASSLKRGSTDTQY
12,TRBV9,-,ASSVVGTNYGYT
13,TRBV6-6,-,ASSYPTGGIPEAF
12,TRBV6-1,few,ASFGTGTNYEQY
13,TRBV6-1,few,ASSEAGTGTYEQY
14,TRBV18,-,ASSPLGGGGYNEQF
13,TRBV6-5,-,ASSFLAGGWNEQF
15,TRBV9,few,ASSVAVAGAGTDTQY
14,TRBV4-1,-,ASSHLQGSHGQPQH
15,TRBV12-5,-,ASGLAAGNSGANVLT
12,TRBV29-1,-,SVTQQAGGTEAF
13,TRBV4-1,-,ASSQPGQGGEGYT
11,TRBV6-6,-,ASNRDGVYEQY
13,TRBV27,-,ASRTLSATNEKLF
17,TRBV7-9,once,ASSHGLTAAGRYTGELF
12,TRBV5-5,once,ASSLGGYTDTQY
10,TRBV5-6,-,ASSLSVYTQY
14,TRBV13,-,ASRTLWGGRRDTQY
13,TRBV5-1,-,ASSLDDSYNQPQH
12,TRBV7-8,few,ASSLVGKNYEQY
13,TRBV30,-,AWRSKGDSNQPQH
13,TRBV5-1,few,ASSEAGGSNQPQH
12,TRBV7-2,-,ASSLFRASNEQF
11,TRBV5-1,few,ASSQASEETQY
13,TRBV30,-,AWKRGTPKGEKLF
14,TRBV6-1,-,ASSEWRLTDKETQY
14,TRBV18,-,ASSPQPTDMNTEAF